Shown below are 26 T cell receptor beta chains from a single sample sequenced in a study of tumor-infiltrating lymphocytes in primary liver carcinoma. Reverse transcription of approximately 0.55 ug total RNA with a constant-region primer produced TCR beta cDNA. Nested multiplex PCR, run for three rounds with slightly modified ARM-PCR, yielded TCR beta libraries. The first two PCR rounds, roughly 11 cycles each, used TRBV1-TRBV30 forward primers and a C-beta reverse primer. TCRdb reanalysed the multiplex PCR reads using MiXCR and keeps one entry per CDR3 protein. The sample lists around 78,000 distinct CDR3 sequences, 65% to 75% occurring once. Co-extraction yielded RNA and DNA from about 20-30 mg of unsorted bulk tissue. The sample consisted of liver tumor tissue from sampling region 4. The subset here: tumor region T4, right-lateral pole. All receptors derive from a woman aged 55-75 years with primary liver carcinoma and hepatitis B virus infection.

This clonotype has only a few counts. The chain uses TRBV29-1 and TRBJ1-1; D not certain. This CDR3 region has 15 residues. Germline V gene data show CDR1 as SQVTM and CDR2 as ANQGSEA. The CDR3 region is CSVFSFRSKNTEAFF. The CDR3 region has the DNA TGCAGTGTTTTTTCTTTCAGGAGTAAGAACACTGAAGCTTTCTTT.

Points on this clonotype: As the CDR3 is not closed by the conserved phenylalanine or tryptophan, this likely results from a read error. Written as DNA, the CDR3 is TGTGCCGGCAGCGCAGGGGGCTCGGACACTGGAGCTTTCATT. It specifies CAGSAGGSDTGAFI. This rearrangement joins TRBV11-3 to TRBJ1-1, with TRBD1 identical over 8 bases. Looked up from germline, CDR1 is SGHNT and CDR2 is YENEEA. This CDR3 spans 14 amino acids.

The chain couples TRBV29-1 to TRBJ2-2; the match to TRBD2 covers 7 bases. This CDR3 spans 13 amino acids. Per the germline V gene, CDR1 is SQVTM and CDR2 is ANQGSEA. Losses at the gene ends were 5 bases for V and 14 bases for J; bases not matched to a gene: 14. DNA for the CDR3: TGCAGCGTTTCGTCTAGCGGATTCGGGAAACTGTTTTTT. Translating it yields CSVSSSGFGKLFF.

As concerns this clonotype: A read error is likely, as this CDR3 ends without the conserved phenylalanine or tryptophan. The DNA is omitted, as the CDR3 cannot be located on it reliably, and the CDR3 follows TCRdb's listing. The CDR3 region is CASSLRVAETQYY. This chain joins TRBV11-2 and TRBJ2-5. The germline V gene encodes CDR1 SGHAT and CDR2 FQNNGV. The CDR3 adds up to 13 amino acids, both ends counted.

Turning to this clonotype: A much bigger clone sits one base away, suggesting this may be a read error. The rearrangement joins TRBV6-4 to TRBJ1-1; TRBD1 is a possible D gene (5 bases). CDR3 length equals 13 residues. V gave up 8 bases and J gave up 3 bases, with 13 bases separating them. Germline CDR1 and CDR2: MRHNA and SNTAGT. The CDR3 protein is CASCADSHTEAFF. In nucleotides, the CDR3 is TGTGCCAGCTGTGCCGACAGTCACACTGAAGCTTTCTTT.

With respect to this clonotype: A read error may account for a junction end that differs from germline. The chain carries TRBV11-2 and TRBJ2-1; 8 bases line up with TRBD1. Looked up from germline, CDR1 is SGHAT and CDR2 is FQNNGV. The CDR3 has 17 residues. The CDR3, as DNA: TGTGCCAGCAGCTTACGACCAGGACAGGGATTCTACAAAGAGCAGTTCTTC. It is translated as CASSLRPGQGFYKEQFF.

V and J are TRBV30 and TRBJ1-2; D not resolved. CDR1 and CDR2 (germline): GTSNPN, SVGIG (reference sequence). The V gene lost 5 bases and the J gene lost 2 bases, with 12 bases spanning the gap. CDR3 length equals 13 residues. CDR3 sequence reads: CAWVNTMNYGYTF. The DNA of the CDR3 is TGTGCCTGGGTTAACACGATGAACTATGGCTACACCTTC.

This clonotype was observed a few times. V gene TRBV11-2 combines with J gene TRBJ1-4, with 8 positions matching TRBD1. Germline V gene data show CDR1 as SGHAT and CDR2 as FQNNGV. This CDR3 contains 14 residues. After removal of 1 base from V and 7 bases from J, the junction contained 2 bases not matched to a gene. This CDR3 reads CASSLGQGAEKLFF. CDR3 nucleotides: TGTGCCAGCAGCTTAGGGCAGGGGGCTGAAAAACTGTTTTTT. The full variable domain, completed using reference TRBV11-2 and TRBJ1-4, is EAGVAQSPRYKIIEKRQSVAFWCNPISGHATLYWYQQILGQGPKLLIQFQNNGVVDDSQLPKDRFSAERLKGVDSTLKIQPAKLEDSAVYLCASSLGQGAEKLFFGSGTQLSVL.

To note about this clonotype: Sequence at one end of the junction differs from germline and may be a read error. The rearrangement links TRBV12-3 or TRBV12-4 to TRBJ2-2; possible D gene TRBD2, 7 bases. This CDR3 is built from 14 residues. The CDR3 DNA sequence: TGTGCCACCAGTTTATCGGGGGGCATCGGGGAGCTGTTTTTT. This gives the protein CATSLSGGIGELFF.

The chain employs TRBV29-1 and TRBJ2-2; 8 bases fit TRBD1. Germline-derived CDR1 and CDR2 are SQVTM and ANQGSEA. This CDR3 spans 12 amino acids. The J segment lost 12 bases and the V segment lost 6 bases, leaving 9 bases of the junction unmatched. The CDR3 region has the DNA TGCAGCGTGGCAGGGGGCATCGAGAAGCTGTTTTTT. It codes for CSVAGGIEKLFF.

Comment on this clonotype: A much larger clone differs by one base, so this may be a read error. The rearrangement uses TRBV28 and TRBJ2-7, with D perhaps TRBD2 (6 bases). CDR1 and CDR2 (germline): MDHEN, SYDVKM. This CDR3 contains 13 residues. Trimming cost V 11 bases and J 2 bases, with 16 bases left between them. The CDR3 spells CAVAGTGAYEQYF. In nucleotides, the CDR3 is TGTGCCGTCGCCGGGACGGGGGCCTACGAGCAGTACTTC.

Concerning this clonotype itself: The CDR3 end shows no conserved phenylalanine or tryptophan, and so a read error is likely. V and J are TRBV4-3 and TRBJ1-6; TRBD1 aligns across 10 bases. Germline values: CDR1 LGHNA, CDR2 YSLEER. The CDR3 runs to 16 residues. This CDR3 reads CSSSSWDRGRNSPLHS. CDR3 DNA sequence: TGCTCCAGCAGCTCCTGGGACAGGGGAAGGAATTCACCCCTCCACTCT.

The V and J genes are TRBV28 and TRBJ2-1, with TRBD2 identical over 10 bases. Germline-derived CDR1 and CDR2 are MDHEN and SYDVKM. This CDR3 region has 15 residues. V lost 2 bases and J lost 16; bases outside the gene matches: 14. In DNA, the CDR3 is TGTGCCAGCAGTTTAAGGTCTAGCGGGAGCACTGACCACTTCTTC. This encodes CASSLRSSGSTDHFF.

Concerning this clonotype: Since no conserved phenylalanine or tryptophan closes the CDR3, a read error is the likely cause. The chain is built from TRBV11-2 and TRBJ2-2; 9 bases are shared with TRBD2. In germline, CDR1 is SGHAT, CDR2 FQNNGV. The CDR3 consists of 15 residues. The ends lost 9 bases at V and 6 bases at J; junction bases unmatched: 11. This chain's CDR3 is CASILGLAGPGELFY. CDR3 nucleotide sequence: TGTGCCAGTATCTTAGGGCTAGCGGGACCCGGGGAGCTGTTTTAT.

This clonotype was detected once. A junction boundary mismatches the germline segment, possibly from a read error. This chain joins TRBV29-1 and TRBJ2-5; 7 positions agree with TRBD1. The CDR3 loop spans 12 amino acids. Per germline, CDR1 SQVTM and CDR2 ANQGSEA. In DNA, the CDR3 is TGCAGCGTTGTTGTGGGGACAGAGACACAGTACTTC. As protein: CSVVVGTETQYF.

The CDR3 reads CASRLVRPKRSSSYGQYF. The CDR3 nucleotides are TGCGCAAGTCGCTTAGTGCGGCCCAAGCGGTCGAGCTCCTACGGGCAGTACTTC. This sequence joins TRBV12-2 and TRBJ2-7; the D call of TRBD2 is as the table states it, not checked on the DNA. TRBV12-2 is flagged as a pseudogene. The CDR3 is made up of 18 amino acids.

As regards this clonotype: As the CDR3 is not closed by the conserved phenylalanine or tryptophan, this likely results from a read error. It is unclear where the CDR3 begins or ends on the DNA, so no DNA is shown, and the CDR3 is as TCRdb lists it. The V and J genes are TRBV11-2 and TRBJ2-1. Germline V gives CDR1 SGHAT, CDR2 FQNNGV. Ends included, the CDR3 has 11 residues. CDR3 sequence reads: CASNMALMPFL.

As regards this clonotype: Given a much more abundant clone one base away, this may be a read error. For the CDR3, the DNA is TGCAGCGCCCCCCCGGCCACTAACTATGGCTACACCTTC. It specifies CSAPPATNYGYTF. The chain joins TRBV29-1 to TRBJ1-2, with D unresolved. Trimming shortened V by 7 bases and J by 0 bases, and 12 bases separated the two germline ends. The germline CDR1 and CDR2 sequences are SQVTM and ANQGSEA. This CDR3 comprises 13 residues.

The chain employs TRBV6-5 and TRBJ2-5, with 8 bases aligning to TRBD2. V shed 4 bases, J shed 3 bases, and the junction held 13 bases outside the gene matches. The CDR3 sequence is 17 residues long. Germline V gives CDR1 MNHEY, CDR2 SVGAGI. The CDR3 DNA follows: TGTGCCAGCAGTTTGACTAGCGTAAGCACCTGGGAAGAGACCCAGTACTTC. It codes for CASSLTSVSTWEETQYF.

This clonotype occurred many times. The rearrangement joins TRBV12-3 or TRBV12-4 to TRBJ1-3; no firm D call. V lost 3 bases and J 0 bases, leaving 3 bases between the germline ends. This CDR3 has 13 residues. The CDR3 here is CASSFNSGNTIYF. The CDR3 bases are TGTGCCAGCAGTTTTAACTCTGGAAACACCATATATTTT.

V is TRBV5-4 and J is TRBJ2-5, with TRBD1 matching over 7 bases. This CDR3 spans 16 amino acids. CDR1 and CDR2 from the germline V gene are SGHNT and YYREEE (reference sequence). The CDR3 spells CACSPGQTPSRETQYF. In nucleotides, the CDR3 is TGTGCTTGCAGTCCGGGACAGACACCTTCAAGGGAGACCCAGTACTTC. Full variable domain (outside the CDR3, taken from reference TRBV5-4 and TRBJ2-5): ETGVTQSPTHLIKTRGQQVTLRCSSQSGHNTVSWYQQALGQGPQFIFQYYREEENGRGNFPPRFSGLQFPNYSSELNVNALELDDSALYLCACSPGQTPSRETQYFGPGTRLLVL.

The chain links TRBV5-1 to TRBJ2-3, with unresolved D. The germline V and J ends were trimmed by 2 bases and 0 bases, with 7 bases remaining between them. Germline-derived CDR1 and CDR2 are SGHRS and YFSETQ. The CDR3 loop spans 14 amino acids. The CDR3 DNA reads TGCGCCAGCAGCTTTCTAGAGAGCACAGATACGCAGTATTTT. It specifies CASSFLESTDTQYF.

Worth noting for this clonotype: The missing conserved phenylalanine or tryptophan at the end of this CDR3 makes a read error likely. The chain couples TRBV4-1 to TRBJ2-6, with D perhaps assigned TRBD1 or TRBD2 (5 bases each). Germline CDR1 and CDR2: MGHRA and YSYEKL. This CDR3 contains 17 residues. DNA of the CDR3: TGCGTAAGCGGCCAAGACTCCAGGGTCTCTGGGGCTAACGTCCTGACTTTA. Its protein is CVSGQDSRVSGANVLTL.

The rearrangement links TRBV4-1 to TRBJ2-3, with 9 bases that match TRBD2. Germline values: CDR1 MGHRA, CDR2 YSYEKL. There are 15 residues in the CDR3. V was clipped by 7 bases and J by 5 bases; unmatched bases: 10. CDR3 in DNA: TGCGCCAGCACGTCAGCTAGCGGGGTTCTAGATACGCAGTATTTT. Translated, it gives CASTSASGVLDTQYF.

The CDR3 region is CASNRADSNEQYF. The CDR3 DNA follows: TGTGCCAGCAACCGAGCGGACAGTAACGAGCAGTACTTC. This chain links TRBV4-2 with TRBJ2-7; a possible D gene is TRBD1 (6 bases). Germline loops: CDR1 LGHNA, CDR2 YNFKEQ. Trimming removed 7 bases from V and 5 bases from J, with 15 bases in between. This CDR3 has 13 residues.

The CDR3: CTTIKGGTYTDTQYF. Here the CDR3 DNA reads TGTACCACCATAAAAGGCGGAACATACACAGATACGCAGTATTTT. V and J are TRBV13 and TRBJ2-3; D is ambiguous. CDR3 length equals 15 residues. Germline loops: CDR1 PRHDT, CDR2 FYEKMQ (reference sequence).